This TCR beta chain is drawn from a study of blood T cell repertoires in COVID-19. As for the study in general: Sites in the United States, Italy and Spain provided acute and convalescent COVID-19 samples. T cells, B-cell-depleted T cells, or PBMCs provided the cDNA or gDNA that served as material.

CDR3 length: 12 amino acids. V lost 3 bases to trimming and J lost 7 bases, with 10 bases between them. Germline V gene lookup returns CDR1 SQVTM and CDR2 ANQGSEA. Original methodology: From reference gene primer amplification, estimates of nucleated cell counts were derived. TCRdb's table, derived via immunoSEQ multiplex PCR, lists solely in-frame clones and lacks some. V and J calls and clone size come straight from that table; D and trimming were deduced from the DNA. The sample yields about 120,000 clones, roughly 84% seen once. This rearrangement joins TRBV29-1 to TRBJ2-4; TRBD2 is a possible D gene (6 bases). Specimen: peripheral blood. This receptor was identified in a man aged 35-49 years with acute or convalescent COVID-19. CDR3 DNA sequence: TGCAGCGTTGATTCAGGGAGGAACATTCAGTACTTC. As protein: CSVDSGRNIQYF. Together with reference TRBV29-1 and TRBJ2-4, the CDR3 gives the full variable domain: SAVISQKPSRDICQRGTSLTIQCQVDSQVTMMFWYRQQPGQSLTLIATANQGSEATYESGFVIDKFPISRPNLTFSTLTVSNMSPEDSSIYLCSVDSGRNIQYFGAGTRLSVL.